Each of the 25 T cell receptor beta chains below was sequenced from the same sample in a study of vaccination and CD4 T cells after COVID-19 (dated by TCRdb to the early 2020s). The library was produced with PCR. The reads were generated on an Illumina iSeq 100. DNA from cultured CD4+ T cells was subjected to TCR sequencing with the Oncomine TCR Beta short-read assay at the Johns Hopkins FTIC core. TCRdb reprocessing: public reads trimmed at Q25 with fastp, clones called with MiXCR, in-frame beta chains kept. Rows merge per CDR3 protein into single entries with the most common DNA and genes. The sample includes roughly 7,200 distinct CDR3 sequences, with less than 40% observed a single time. Around 30% of the sample lies in the top ten. The treatment or condition label here, explained by the study, means: approximately 9-day PBMC culture with coronavirus spike peptide pools or control peptides (ViraFEST assay). CD4+ T cells from unexposed donors were collected before the COVID-19 pandemic (2011-2018).

These receptors' targets are unknown. Sequencing was performed on CD4+ T cells from blood, cultured in vitro. These receptor sequences come from a human donor in good health.

The gene calls are TRBV7-7 and TRBJ2-5; D uncertain. The V and J ends lost 5 bases and 3 bases respectively, with 10 bases between them. This CDR3 is built from 13 residues. Germline V CDR1 and CDR2: SSHAT, FNYEAQ (reference sequence). The DNA of the CDR3 is TGTGCCAGCAGCGGGTCAGAGGAAGAGACCCAGTACTTC. Encoded protein: CASSGSEEETQYF.

This clonotype was counted a few times. At one boundary the junction diverges from the germline segment, which might be a read error. The chain employs TRBV7-9 and TRBJ1-2; possibly TRBD1 for D (5 bases). This CDR3 is built from 15 residues. CDR1 SEHNR and CDR2 FQNEAQ come from the germline V gene (reference sequence). The CDR3 region has the DNA TGTGCCAGCAGTTTAGGCCCCTGGGGGGTCGATGGCTACACCTTC. It specifies CASSLGPWGVDGYTF.

In this sample, this clonotype turned up a few times. This chain's CDR3 is CASSEPGQGSETQYF. The CDR3 DNA is TGTGCCAGCAGTGAGCCGGGACAGGGATCGGAGACCCAGTACTTC. V gene TRBV6-1 combines with J gene TRBJ2-5, with 9 bases identical to TRBD1. V trimming: 3 bases; J trimming: 5 bases; junction bases outside the gene matches: 7. The CDR3 loop spans 15 amino acids. Germline V gene lookup returns CDR1 MNHNS and CDR2 SASEGT.

In this sample, this clonotype turned up a few times. The chain recombines TRBV6-2 or TRBV6-3 with TRBJ1-2; 7 bases are a match to TRBD1. The germline gives CDR1 MNHEY, CDR2 SVGEGT. CDR3 length: 14 amino acids. Germline trimming cut 11 bases from V and 2 bases from J; bases unmatched to any gene: 11. DNA of the CDR3: TGTGCCGGATCCGACAGGGTAGGGAACTATGGCTACACCTTC. This sequence encodes CAGSDRVGNYGYTF.

This clonotype was detected a few times. The rearrangement uses TRBV10-3 and TRBJ2-7; D unclear. Trimming took 0 bases from V and 1 from J, leaving 10 bases between them. The CDR3 length is 15 residues. Germline V gives CDR1 ENHRY, CDR2 SYGVKD. CDR3: CAISESSLRSYEQYF. CDR3 coding DNA: TGTGCCATCAGTGAGTCGAGCCTTCGGTCCTACGAGCAGTACTTC.

This clonotype was found a few times. The chain links TRBV7-3 to TRBJ2-2; a weak D match, TRBD1 (6 bases). Between the trimmed V and J ends, which lost 5 bases and 5 bases, there was a span of 12 bases. The CDR3 is 14 amino acids. CDR1 is SGHTA, CDR2 FQGTGA, per germline. In nucleotides, the CDR3 is TGTGCCAGCAGCCCAGGGGCTCGTACCGGGGAGCTGTTTTTT. Translated, it gives CASSPGARTGELFF.

This clonotype was counted only a few times. This chain links TRBV15 with TRBJ2-3; D may correspond to TRBD1 or TRBD2 (6 bases each). Germline loops: CDR1 LNHNV, CDR2 YYDKDF (reference sequence). The V end lost 2 bases, the J end lost 5 bases, and 17 bases lay between the germline ends. This CDR3 has 16 residues. In nucleotides, the CDR3 is TGTGCCACCAGCAGATCCCCGGGGGCGGGCATAGATACGCAGTATTTT. This sequence encodes CATSRSPGAGIDTQYF.

This clonotype came up a few times. The chain couples TRBV7-3 to TRBJ2-3; 10 bases line up with TRBD1. The CDR3 spans 15 residues. Germline V CDR1 and CDR2: SGHTA, FQGTGA. V dropped 5 bases and J dropped 4; count of bases not matched to a gene: 6. CDR3 sequence (DNA): TGTGCCAGCAGCCGACAGGGGGCTAGGGCAGATACGCAGTATTTT. Protein: CASSRQGARADTQYF.

V gene TRBV12-5 combines with J gene TRBJ2-1, with D possibly TRBD2 on 6 matching bases. From germline, CDR1 is LGHNT and CDR2 FRNRAP. The V gene lost 6 bases and the J gene lost 9 bases, with 12 bases spanning the gap. This CDR3 is built from 12 residues. The CDR3 DNA reads TGTGCTAGTGGCCCCGGAGGGGCTGAGCAGTTCTTC. It specifies CASGPGGAEQFF.

The table lists this clonotype with a count of one. The V and J genes are TRBV30 and TRBJ1-6; TRBD1 matches at 7 bases. V was pared by 8 bases and J by 8 bases, with 12 bases of the junction left unmatched. The CDR3 runs to 14 residues. Germline lookup yields CDR1 GTSNPN and CDR2 SVGIG (reference sequence). The CDR3 DNA is TGTGCCCTCAACGAGGGACAGCCTTATTCACCCCTCCACTTT. Translation gives CALNEGQPYSPLHF.

This clonotype was seen only once. The rearrangement links TRBV19 to TRBJ2-7; TRBD1 is a possible D gene (6 bases). CDR1 is LNHDA, CDR2 SQIVND, per germline (reference sequence). V was shortened by 4 bases and J by 4 bases, with 14 bases between the two germline ends. CDR3 length: 14 residues. The CDR3, as DNA: TGTGCCAGTAGTACTTCGACAGGTCCTTACGAGCAGTACTTC. It yields the protein CASSTSTGPYEQYF.

The V call is TRBV21-1, the J call TRBJ2-7; TRBD1 is taken as the D call from the table, unchecked against the DNA. TRBV21-1 constitutes a pseudogene. The length of the CDR3 is 18 residues. Written as DNA, the CDR3 is TGTGCCAGCAGCAAAGGGGGACAGGGGACGCCGGGGTCCTACGAGCAGTACTTC. This gives the protein CASSKGGQGTPGSYEQYF.

V gene TRBV6-5 combines with J gene TRBJ1-3; D not resolved. This CDR3 contains 14 residues. The germline CDR1 and CDR2 sequences are MNHEY and SVGAGI. V lost 4 bases and J 4 bases, leaving 11 bases between the germline ends. CDR3 residues: CASSSVLSGNTIYF. The CDR3 nucleotides read TGTGCCAGCAGTTCCGTACTTAGCGGAAACACCATATATTTT.

The genes are TRBV6-2 or TRBV6-3 and TRBJ1-3; perhaps TRBD1 as D (5 bases). From germline, CDR1 is MNHEY and CDR2 SVGEGT. With 8 bases removed from V and 4 bases from J, the gap between germline ends came to 15 bases. The CDR3 extends over 14 amino acids. The CDR3 protein is CASHRSGRGNTIYF. The DNA for the CDR3 is TGTGCCAGCCACAGGTCAGGAAGAGGAAACACCATATATTTT.

V is TRBV28 and J is TRBJ2-6, with D perhaps assigned TRBD1 or TRBD2 (5 bases each). Deletions cut 4 bases from V and 2 bases from J, with 15 bases between. The CDR3 contains 17 residues. Germline lookup yields CDR1 MDHEN and CDR2 SYDVKM. CDR3 protein: CASSYTGGFPGANVLTF. DNA for the CDR3: TGTGCCAGCAGTTACACAGGAGGATTCCCTGGGGCCAACGTCCTGACTTTC.

The V gene is TRBV7-3, the J gene TRBJ2-5; either TRBD1 or TRBD2 may supply D (5 bases each). This CDR3 region has 12 residues. V lost 2 bases, J lost 7 bases, and 8 bases lay in between. Germline CDR1 reads SGHTA; CDR2 reads FQGTGA. CDR3 sequence: CASSLGDGTQYF. CDR3 nucleotide sequence: TGTGCCAGCAGCTTAGGGGACGGGACCCAGTACTTC.

The chain joins TRBV11-1 to TRBJ2-7; the D gene is possibly TRBD1 (5 bases). This CDR3 is 14 amino acids long. The germline V gene has CDR1 SGHAT and CDR2 FQDESV (reference sequence). V lost 1 base and J lost 2, with 9 bases in between. The CDR3 here is CASSLELTAYEQYF. DNA of the CDR3: TGTGCCAGCAGCTTAGAACTGACAGCCTACGAGCAGTACTTC.

As regards this clonotype: The junction does not match germline at one end; this may be a read error. This chain uses TRBV15 with TRBJ1-3; no firm D call. The CDR3 is made up of 16 amino acids. Germline V gives CDR1 LNHNV, CDR2 YYDKDF (reference sequence). CDR3 in amino acids: CATSRVPDQAGNIIYF. DNA of the CDR3: TGTGCCACCAGCAGAGTCCCGGATCAAGCTGGAAACATCATATATTTT.

This clonotype was seen a handful of times. This sequence joins TRBV12-3 or TRBV12-4 and TRBJ1-1; tentatively, D is TRBD1 (6 bases). The CDR3 consists of 16 residues. Trimming shortened V by 5 bases and J by 0 bases, and 16 bases separated the two germline ends. Here the CDR3 reads CASSLGGRPMNTEAFF. Written as DNA, the CDR3 is TGTGCCAGCAGTCTAGGGGGGCGACCTATGAACACTGAAGCTTTCTTT.

As for this clonotype: One end of the junction does not line up with germline, which may come from a read error. J is TRBJ2-1 and V is TRBV11-2; no clear D. This CDR3 comprises 12 residues. Germline V CDR1 and CDR2: SGHAT, FQNNGV. CDR3 sequence (DNA): TGTGCCAGCAGCTTAGATAGGGATGAACAGTTCTTC. It is translated as CASSLDRDEQFF.

This clonotype was seen a few times. Relative to the germline gene, one junction end is altered; a read error may explain this. The V and J genes are TRBV6-5 and TRBJ1-1; no definite D call. This CDR3 has 11 amino acids. Germline CDR1 reads MNHEY; CDR2 reads SVGAGI. The CDR3 DNA reads TGTGCCAGCAGTTACTCGATGAGGGCAGACTTT. Translated, it gives CASSYSMRADF.

The chain combines TRBV12-3 or TRBV12-4 with TRBJ1-5; weak D call: TRBD1 (5 bases). The CDR3 length is 16 residues. Trimming left V 3 bases short and J 1 base short, with 13 bases between. The CDR3 coding sequence is TGTGCCAGCAGTTTGGGACTTGGGGGAAGCAATCAGCCCCAGCATTTT. Residues: CASSLGLGGSNQPQHF.

This clonotype has only a few counts. CDR3 sequence: CASSHQEVPTGELFF. The CDR3 DNA follows: TGCGCCAGCAGCCACCAGGAGGTCCCCACCGGGGAGCTGTTTTTT. The chain uses TRBV4-1 and TRBJ2-2; TRBD2 is a possible D gene (5 bases). CDR3 length: 15 amino acids. Germline lookup yields CDR1 MGHRA and CDR2 YSYEKL. Trimming cost V 3 bases and J 4 bases, with 12 bases left between them.

CDR3 nucleotides: TGTGCCAGCAGTGATGAGGTCCGCCCAGATACGCAGTATTTT. As protein: CASSDEVRPDTQYF. The chain carries TRBV2 and TRBJ2-3; no definite D call. The CDR3 runs to 14 residues. Germline-derived CDR1 and CDR2 are SNHLY and FYNNEI. Trimming took off 3 bases at V and 4 bases at J, with 11 bases between the two ends.

This clonotype was counted between two and nine times. The chain uses TRBV30 and TRBJ1-1, with a tentative D call TRBD1 (5 bases). The V end was cut by 4 bases, the J end by 7 bases, with 10 bases between. CDR3 size: 11 residues. The germline CDR1 and CDR2 sequences are GTSNPN and SVGIG (reference sequence). The CDR3 coding sequence is TGTGCCTGGAATGGGCAGGGTGAAGCTTTCTTT. This translates into CAWNGQGEAFF.